The 13 T cell receptor beta chains below come from one sample, sequenced in a study of post-analysis software for immune sequencing data. These receptors' antigens are unknown. The authors incorporated unique molecular identifiers into the TCR beta cDNA libraries. TCRdb analysed the PCR reads with MiXCR anew, one entry per CDR3 protein. The sample lists 750,000 to 900,000 distinct CDR3 sequences; roughly 46% were seen once. Overall study results and limits: A few TRBV segments were significantly more frequent in patients than in controls. TRBV5-6, TRBV5-1 and TRBV20-1 were among these segments.

The sample was blood. The receptors here all came from a girl between 10 and 17 years old with multiple sclerosis.

This chain uses TRBV12-3 or TRBV12-4 with TRBJ2-3; unclear D gene. The CDR3 is 12 amino acids. The V and J ends lost 3 bases and 8 bases respectively, with 9 bases between them. CDR3 protein: CASSFIPGTQYF. The CDR3 DNA reads as TGTGCCAGCAGTTTCATCCCGGGTACGCAGTATTTT.

This clonotype was seen a single time. The chain has TRBV12-3 or TRBV12-4 and TRBJ1-2; TRBD1 aligns across 11 bases. V gave up 5 bases and J gave up 6 bases; unmatched junction bases: 2. The CDR3 spans 13 residues. CDR3 DNA: TGTGCCAGCAGTCCGGGACAGGGGGATGGCTACACCTTC. As protein: CASSPGQGDGYTF.

This clonotype has a handful of counts. The chain uses TRBV7-2 and TRBJ2-4; TRBD2 is a possible D gene (5 bases). CDR3 length: 14 residues. Per germline, CDR1 SGHTA and CDR2 FQGNSA. V shed 2 bases and J shed 4 bases, with 9 bases lying between them. The CDR3 spells CASSLIAQKNIQYF. In DNA form, the CDR3 reads TGTGCCAGCAGCTTAATAGCGCAAAAAAACATTCAGTACTTC.

This rearrangement joins TRBV7-2 to TRBJ2-7; the D gene is possibly TRBD2 (6 bases). This CDR3 has 14 amino acids. CDR1 and CDR2 from the germline V gene are SGHTA and FQGNSA. V lost 2 bases, J lost 7 bases, and 15 bases lay in between. The CDR3 loop reads CASSLRELAWEQYF. The CDR3 bases are TGTGCCAGCAGCTTACGGGAGCTAGCGTGGGAGCAGTACTTC. Looking up the rest from reference TRBV7-2 and TRBJ2-7 gives the full variable domain: GAGVSQSPSNKVTEKGKDVELRCDPISGHTALYWYRQSLGQGLEFLIYFQGNSAPDKSGLPSDRFSAERTGGSVSTLTIQRTQQEDSAVYLCASSLRELAWEQYFGPGTRLTVT.

The rearrangement links TRBV5-1 to TRBJ1-2, with 12 bases fitting TRBD1. V lost 4 bases, J lost 5 bases, and 6 bases stayed unmatched. This CDR3 region has 15 residues. The germline V gene encodes CDR1 SGHRS and CDR2 YFSETQ. The CDR3 sequence: CASSPRGQGAYGYTF. For the CDR3, the DNA is TGCGCCAGCAGCCCGAGGGGACAGGGGGCTTATGGCTACACCTTC. The whole variable domain, filled in from reference TRBV5-1 and TRBJ1-2, reads KAGVTQTPRYLIKTRGQQVTLSCSPISGHRSVSWYQQTPGQGLQFLFEYFSETQRNKGNFPGRFSGRQFSNSRSEMNVSTLELGDSALYLCASSPRGQGAYGYTFGSGTRLTVV.

This rearrangement joins TRBV11-3 to TRBJ2-7; D unclear. Judging by the DNA end, TRBJ2-5 fits better; the J call may be wrong. The CDR3 runs to 13 residues. Per germline, CDR1 SGHNT and CDR2 YENEEA. The CDR3 here is CASSSLLRETQYF. The CDR3 bases are TGTGCCAGCAGCTCCCTACTCCGGGAGACCCAGTACTTC.

The chain links TRBV12-3 or TRBV12-4 to TRBJ1-1; TRBD1 is a possible D gene (6 bases). The CDR3 contains 13 residues. V dropped 7 bases and J dropped 7 bases, with 16 bases sitting between them. CDR3 residues: CASKTNQGREAFF. The CDR3 nucleotides read TGTGCCAGCAAGACAAATCAGGGGCGTGAAGCTTTCTTT.

This clonotype has only a few counts. The chain combines TRBV15 with TRBJ1-1; D is unresolved. Germline-derived CDR1 and CDR2 are LNHNV and YYDKDF (reference sequence). The CDR3 is 14 residues long. The V end was cut by 0 bases, the J end by 11 bases, with 16 bases between. DNA of the CDR3: TGTGCCACCAGCAGAGATAGGTCCATCTTAGGGGCTTTCTTT. It is translated as CATSRDRSILGAFF.

The chain is built from TRBV12-3 or TRBV12-4 and TRBJ2-7, with TRBD1 as a possible D gene (6 bases). CDR3 length equals 15 residues. V was cut by 4 bases and J by 3 bases, with 16 bases left in between. The CDR3 DNA is TGTGCCAGCAGTTCTCCTGGGACACAGAACTACGAGCAGTACTTC. It is translated as CASSSPGTQNYEQYF.

V and J are TRBV6-1 and TRBJ1-5, with D possibly TRBD1 on 5 matching bases. The V gene lost 3 bases and the J gene lost 6 bases, with 9 bases spanning the gap. CDR3 length: 13 residues. Germline V gene sequence: CDR1 MNHNS, CDR2 SASEGT. CDR3 DNA: TGTGCCAGCAGTGATGTGGGGACTCAGCCCCAGCATTTT. It codes for CASSDVGTQPQHF.

The chain joins TRBV6-1 to TRBJ1-5, with unresolved D. Trimming shortened V by 8 bases and J by 3 bases, and 11 bases separated the two germline ends. This CDR3 has 13 residues. CDR1 and CDR2 (germline): MNHNS, SASEGT. CDR3 protein: CASVRSHNQPQHF. CDR3 nucleotide sequence: TGTGCCAGCGTTCGCAGCCACAATCAGCCCCAGCATTTT.

There are a few counts of this clonotype. The J gene is TRBJ1-2, the V gene TRBV29-1; no definite D call. Germline CDR1 reads SQVTM; CDR2 reads ANQGSEA. This CDR3 comprises 14 residues. Trimming removed 1 base at V and 2 bases at J, with 11 bases between. Here the CDR3 reads CSVEAPNSNYGYTF. CDR3 bases: TGCAGCGTTGAAGCCCCCAACTCGAACTATGGCTACACCTTC.

This chain joins TRBV9 and TRBJ2-7; 8 bases map to TRBD2. The tail of the sequence fits TRBJ2-5 better, so the J call may be wrong. In germline, CDR1 is SGDLS, CDR2 YYNGEE. The length of the CDR3 is 14 residues. CDR3 bases: TGTGCCAGCAGCTCTAGCGGGTTTGATGAGACCCAGTACTTC. It codes for CASSSSGFDETQYF.